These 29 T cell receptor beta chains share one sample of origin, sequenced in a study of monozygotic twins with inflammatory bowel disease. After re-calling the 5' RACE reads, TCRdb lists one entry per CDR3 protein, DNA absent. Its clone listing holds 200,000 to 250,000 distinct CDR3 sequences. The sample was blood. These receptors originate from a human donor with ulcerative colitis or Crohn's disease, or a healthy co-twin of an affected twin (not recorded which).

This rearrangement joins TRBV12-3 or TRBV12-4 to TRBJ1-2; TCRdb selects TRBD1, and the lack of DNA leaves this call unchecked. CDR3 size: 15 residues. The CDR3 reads CASNKQGGWGYGYTF.

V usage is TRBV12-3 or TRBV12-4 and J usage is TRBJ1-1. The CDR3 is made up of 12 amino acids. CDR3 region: CASSLDGRQAFF.

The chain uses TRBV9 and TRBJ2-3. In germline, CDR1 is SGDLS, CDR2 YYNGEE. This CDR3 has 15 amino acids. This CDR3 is CASSGFGQSTDTQYF.

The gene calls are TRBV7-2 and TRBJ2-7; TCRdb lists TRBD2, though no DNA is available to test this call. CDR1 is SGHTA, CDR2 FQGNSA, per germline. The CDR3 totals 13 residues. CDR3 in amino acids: CASSRLPEDEQYF.

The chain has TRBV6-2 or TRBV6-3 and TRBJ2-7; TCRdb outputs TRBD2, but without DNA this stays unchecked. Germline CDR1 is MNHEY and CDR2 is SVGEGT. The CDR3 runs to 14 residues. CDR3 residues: CASSYNRATYEQYF.

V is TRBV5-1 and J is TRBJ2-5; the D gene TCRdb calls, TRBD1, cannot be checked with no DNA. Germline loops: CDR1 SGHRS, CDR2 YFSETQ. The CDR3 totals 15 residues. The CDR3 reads CASSLVSGAEETQYF.

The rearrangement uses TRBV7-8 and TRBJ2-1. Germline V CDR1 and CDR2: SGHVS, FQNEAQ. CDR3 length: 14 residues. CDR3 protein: CASSYTTAYNEQFF. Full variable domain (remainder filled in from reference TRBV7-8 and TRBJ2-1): GAGVSQSPRYKVAKRGQDVALRCDPISGHVSLFWYQQALGQGPEFLTYFQNEAQLDKSGLPSDRFFAERPEGSVSTLKIQRTQQEDSAVYLCASSYTTAYNEQFFGPGTRLTVL.

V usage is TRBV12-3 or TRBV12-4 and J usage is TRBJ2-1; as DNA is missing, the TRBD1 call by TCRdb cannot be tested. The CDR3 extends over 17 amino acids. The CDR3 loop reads CASLSISSGNGYNEQFF.

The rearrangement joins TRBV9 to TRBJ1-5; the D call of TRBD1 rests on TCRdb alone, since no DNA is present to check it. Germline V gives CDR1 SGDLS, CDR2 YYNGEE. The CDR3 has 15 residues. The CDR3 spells CASSPSGTGNQPQHF.

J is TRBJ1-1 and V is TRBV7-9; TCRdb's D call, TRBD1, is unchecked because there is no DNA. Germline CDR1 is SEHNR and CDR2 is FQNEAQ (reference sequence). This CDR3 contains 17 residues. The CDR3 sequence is CASSPLTGGLMNTEAFF.

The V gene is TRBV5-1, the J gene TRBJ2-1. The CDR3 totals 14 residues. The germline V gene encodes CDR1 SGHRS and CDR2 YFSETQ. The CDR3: CASSFQVSYNEQFF.

CDR3: CASSLGTGGLSPLHF. J is TRBJ1-6 and V is TRBV7-9; TCRdb's D call, TRBD1, is unchecked because there is no DNA. CDR1 is SEHNR and CDR2 is FQNEAQ in the germline V gene (reference sequence). The CDR3 loop spans 15 amino acids.

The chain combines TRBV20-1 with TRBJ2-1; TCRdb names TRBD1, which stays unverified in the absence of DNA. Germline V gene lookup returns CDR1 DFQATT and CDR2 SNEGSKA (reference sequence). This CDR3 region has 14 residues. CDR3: CSALGTGFYNEQFF.

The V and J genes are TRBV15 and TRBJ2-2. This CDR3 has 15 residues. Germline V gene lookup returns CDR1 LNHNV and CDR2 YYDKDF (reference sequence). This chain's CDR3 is CATSRDPRNTGELFF.

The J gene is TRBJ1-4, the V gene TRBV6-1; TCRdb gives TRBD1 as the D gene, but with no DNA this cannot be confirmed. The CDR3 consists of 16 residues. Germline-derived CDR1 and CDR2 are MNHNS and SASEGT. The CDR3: CASTDTMTATNEKLFF.

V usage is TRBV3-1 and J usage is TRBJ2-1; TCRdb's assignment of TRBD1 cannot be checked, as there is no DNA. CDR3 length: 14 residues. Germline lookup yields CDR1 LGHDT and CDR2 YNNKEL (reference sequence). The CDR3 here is CASSQLGQHNEQFF.

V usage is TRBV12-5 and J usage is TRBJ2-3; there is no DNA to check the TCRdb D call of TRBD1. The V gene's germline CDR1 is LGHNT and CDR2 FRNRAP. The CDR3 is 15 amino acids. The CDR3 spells CASGLGPGLTDTQYF. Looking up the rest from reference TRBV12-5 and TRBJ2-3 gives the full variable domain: DARVTQTPRHKVTEMGQEVTMRCQPILGHNTVFWYRQTMMQGLELLAYFRNRAPLDDSGMPKDRFSAEMPDATLATLKIQPSEPRDSAVYFCASGLGPGLTDTQYFGPGTRLTVL.

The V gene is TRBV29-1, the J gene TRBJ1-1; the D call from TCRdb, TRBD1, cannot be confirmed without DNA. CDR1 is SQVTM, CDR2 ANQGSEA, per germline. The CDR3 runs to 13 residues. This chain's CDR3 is CSVAPGVNTEAFF.

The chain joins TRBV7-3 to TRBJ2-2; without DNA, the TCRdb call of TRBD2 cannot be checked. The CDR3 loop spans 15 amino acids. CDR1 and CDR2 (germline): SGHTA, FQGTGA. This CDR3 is CASSFGLAYSGELFF.

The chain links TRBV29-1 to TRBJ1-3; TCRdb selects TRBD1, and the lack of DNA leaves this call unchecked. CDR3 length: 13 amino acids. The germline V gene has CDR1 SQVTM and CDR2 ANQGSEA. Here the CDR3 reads CSANQGAGNTIYF.

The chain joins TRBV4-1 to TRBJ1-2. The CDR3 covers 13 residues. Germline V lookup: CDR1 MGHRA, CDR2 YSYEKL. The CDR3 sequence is CASSQDRVYGYTF.

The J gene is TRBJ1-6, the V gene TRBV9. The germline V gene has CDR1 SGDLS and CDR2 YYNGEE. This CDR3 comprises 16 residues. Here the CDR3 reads CASSVDPTVTMSPLHF.

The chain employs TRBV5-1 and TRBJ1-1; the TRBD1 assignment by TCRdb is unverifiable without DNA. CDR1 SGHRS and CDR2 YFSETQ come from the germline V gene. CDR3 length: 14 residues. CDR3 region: CASSLLPGNTEAFF.

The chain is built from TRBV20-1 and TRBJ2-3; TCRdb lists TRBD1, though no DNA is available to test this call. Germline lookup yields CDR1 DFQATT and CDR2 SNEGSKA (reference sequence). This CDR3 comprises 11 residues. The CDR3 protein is CSATGRDTQYF.

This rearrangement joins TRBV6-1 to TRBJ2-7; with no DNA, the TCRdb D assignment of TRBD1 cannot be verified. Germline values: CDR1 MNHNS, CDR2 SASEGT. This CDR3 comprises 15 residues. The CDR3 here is CASSGTGALSYEQYF.

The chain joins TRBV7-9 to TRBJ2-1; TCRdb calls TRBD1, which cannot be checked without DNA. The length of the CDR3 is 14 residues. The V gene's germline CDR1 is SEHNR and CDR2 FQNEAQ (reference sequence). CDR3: CASSVSGTENEQFF.

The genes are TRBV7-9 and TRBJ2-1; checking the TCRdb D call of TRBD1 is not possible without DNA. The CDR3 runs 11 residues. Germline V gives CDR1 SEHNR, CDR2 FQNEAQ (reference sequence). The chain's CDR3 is CASSLVRDAFF.

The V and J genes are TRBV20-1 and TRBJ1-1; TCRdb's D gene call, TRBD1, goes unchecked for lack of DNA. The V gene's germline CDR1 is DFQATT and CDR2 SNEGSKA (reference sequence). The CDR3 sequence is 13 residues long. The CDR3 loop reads CSARERTLEEAFF.

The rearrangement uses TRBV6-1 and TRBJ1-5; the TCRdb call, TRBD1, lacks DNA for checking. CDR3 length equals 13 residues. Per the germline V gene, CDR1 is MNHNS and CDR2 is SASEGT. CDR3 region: CASSERGGQPQHF.